Listed below are T cell receptor beta chains from one sample, sequenced in a study of beta chain features in type 1 diabetes. The data were produced by immunoSEQ multiplex PCR, yet TCRdb's version contains in-frame clones alone and is incomplete. The sample comprises some 150,000 clones, approximately 9.1% of which are singletons, and 0.7% rests with the top ten. What was sequenced was central memory CD4+ T cells from blood. Receptors originate from a woman aged 30 to 39 with type 1 diabetes. The CDR3 runs from the conserved cysteine through the conserved F or W.

TRBV5-4	14	TRBJ1-1	CASSLSDRLTEAFF
TRBV5-1	15	TRBJ1-1	CASSLLGQGPTEAFF
TRBV18	15	TRBJ1-5	CASSPGQGGDQPQHF
TRBV11-3	16	TRBJ1-3	CASSLEWTYTGNTIYF
TRBV28	16	TRBJ2-1	CASLPGGRALGNEQFF
TRBV5-1	16	TRBJ2-5	CASSFRVAGTKETQYF
TRBV20-1	11	TRBJ2-7	CSARDWPSLYF
TRBV29-1	14	TRBJ1-5	CSVDGQGPNQPQHF
TRBV11-1	17	TRBJ2-3	CASSPWTGAPSTDTQYF
TRBV14	15	TRBJ2-2	CASSPRDRVPGELFF
TRBV6-5	12	TRBJ2-7	CASSSTSGDQYF
TRBV9	17	TRBJ2-1	CASSEFGQVSSYNEQFF
TRBV18	15	TRBJ2-3	CASSSRGKEPDTQYF
TRBV5-6	13	TRBJ1-2	CASRLQGEYGYTF
TRBV5-1	15	TRBJ2-1	CASSWRTSGYNEQFF
TRBV6-6	12	TRBJ2-3	CASAGSVDTQYF
TRBV30	15	TRBJ2-7	CAVDRDSAGSYEQYF
TRBV5-1	16	TRBJ2-7	CASSLEPGSVDYEQYF
TRBV7-9	17	TRBJ1-1	CASSLRGYGTGRTEAFF
TRBV5-1	15	TRBJ2-7	CASSFSGTGGDEQYF
TRBV28	14	TRBJ2-7	CASSPGQGPYEQYF
TRBV4-2	19	TRBJ2-3	CASSQEAGGSIRLTDTQYF
TRBV9	12	TRBJ2-3	CASSYMTDTQYF
TRBV30	12	NA	CAWSGLADEQYF
TRBV6-1	14	TRBJ2-2	CASRADRVIGELFF
TRBV5-1	14	TRBJ1-1	CASSLVGQNTEAFF
TRBV7-9	11	TRBJ1-2	CASSRQGDYTF
TRBV5-1	12	TRBJ1-1	CASSSGNTEAFF
TRBV28	15	TRBJ1-1	CASSLVYGQNHEAFF
TRBV28	12	TRBJ2-7	CASSPSGYEQYF
TRBV5-1	14	TRBJ2-1	CASSSGLAGVEQFF
TRBV2	15	TRBJ2-2	CASSDRLAEYGELFF
TRBV29-1	14	TRBJ2-2	CSVGSGRAAGELFF
TRBV7-3	16	TRBJ2-3	CASSLGAGEGTDTQYF
TRBV29-1	16	TRBJ1-1	CSVFLGAGQGNTEAFF
TRBV6-1	11	TRBJ2-1	CASSQRDEQFF
TRBV7-8	16	TRBJ1-5	CASSLDGVNSNQPQHF
TRBV2	15	TRBJ2-5	CASSRTGGEEETQYF
TRBV14	15	TRBJ2-5	CASSPGLARPETQYF
TRBV10-3	16	TRBJ2-3	CAISGERGGVGDTQYF
TRBV4-2	15	TRBJ1-2	CASSQESREAYGYTF